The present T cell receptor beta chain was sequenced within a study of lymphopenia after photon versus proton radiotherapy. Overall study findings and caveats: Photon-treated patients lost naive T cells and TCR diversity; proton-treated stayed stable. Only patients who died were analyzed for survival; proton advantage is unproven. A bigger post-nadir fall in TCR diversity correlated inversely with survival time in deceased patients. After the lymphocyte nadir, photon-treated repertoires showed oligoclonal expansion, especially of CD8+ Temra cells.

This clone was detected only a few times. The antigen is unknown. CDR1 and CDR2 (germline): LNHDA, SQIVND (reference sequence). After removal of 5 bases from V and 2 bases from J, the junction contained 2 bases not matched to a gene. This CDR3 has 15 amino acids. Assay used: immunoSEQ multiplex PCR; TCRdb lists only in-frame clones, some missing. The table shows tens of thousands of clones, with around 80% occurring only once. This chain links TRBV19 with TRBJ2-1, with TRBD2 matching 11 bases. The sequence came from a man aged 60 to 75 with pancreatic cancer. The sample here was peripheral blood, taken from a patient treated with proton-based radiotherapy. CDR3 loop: CASSLAGGPYNEQFF. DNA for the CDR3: TGTGCCAGTAGTCTAGCGGGAGGCCCCTACAATGAGCAGTTCTTC.